One sample yielded the 16 T cell receptor beta chains listed below, sequenced in a study of PD-L1 blockade in urothelial cancer. Only in-frame clones appear in the TCRdb table, and some are missing; sequencing was by immunoSEQ multiplex PCR. The sample records roughly 45,000 clones, 70% to 90% being singletons. The source material was PBMCs, sampled around atezolizumab (anti-PD-L1) treatment. The source is a man in his 60s with urothelial cancer.

This clone was found once. This rearrangement joins TRBV6-4 to TRBJ1-5, with D perhaps matching TRBD1 (6 bases). In germline, CDR1 is MRHNA, CDR2 SNTAGT. This CDR3 is 19 amino acids long. V was pared by 6 bases and J by 0 bases, with 24 bases between. The CDR3 nucleotides are TGTGCCAGCAGCCCTGAGGGGGGGGTCCGGGTCTATAGCAATCAGCCCCAGCATTTT. Its translation is CASSPEGGVRVYSNQPQHF.

This chain connects TRBV6-1 to TRBJ1-2; D is undetermined. There are 15 residues in the CDR3. Trimming removed 6 bases at V and 0 bases at J, with 14 bases between. Germline assignment: CDR1 MNHNS and CDR2 SASEGT. The CDR3 loop reads CASRRQGGSNYGYTF. The DNA of the CDR3 is TGTGCCAGCAGGCGACAAGGAGGGTCTAACTATGGCTACACCTTC.

V is TRBV10-1 and J is TRBJ1-1, with D uncertain. The V and J ends lost 0 bases and 4 bases respectively, with 6 bases between them. This CDR3 is built from 13 residues. Germline V gene data show CDR1 as WNHNN and CDR2 as SYGVQD (reference sequence). The CDR3 coding sequence is TGCGCCAGCAGTGAGTCGCGGGGCACTGAAGCTTTCTTT. It yields the protein CASSESRGTEAFF.

This clone was counted once. The chain links TRBV7-2 to TRBJ1-3; no clear D. The length of the CDR3 is 16 residues. V lost 0 bases and J 7 bases, leaving 16 bases between the germline ends. Germline CDR1 reads SGHTA; CDR2 reads FQGNSA. As DNA, the CDR3 is TGTGCCAGCAGCTTAGCGACGGGAGGGTTAGGGAACACCATATATTTT. This codes for CASSLATGGLGNTIYF.

V is TRBV4-1 and J is TRBJ1-4, with D possibly being TRBD1 (5 bases). Germline assignment: CDR1 MGHRA and CDR2 YSYEKL. Trimming stripped 5 bases from V and 0 bases from J, with 25 bases between. This CDR3 has 20 residues. Here the CDR3 reads CASSFFILPSGGATNEKLFF. The CDR3 region has the DNA TGCGCCAGCAGCTTTTTTATTCTACCGTCGGGGGGAGCAACTAATGAAAAACTGTTTTTT.

The genes are TRBV5-1 and TRBJ2-6, with 9 bases aligning to TRBD1. The trim removed 7 bases at V and 4 bases at J, leaving 12 bases unmatched. CDR3 length equals 17 residues. The V gene's germline CDR1 is SGHRS and CDR2 YFSETQ. CDR3 residues: CASSQTGGARGANVLTF. The CDR3 DNA reads TGCGCCAGCTCCCAGACAGGGGGTGCGCGGGGGGCCAACGTCCTGACTTTC.

V gene TRBV7-6 combines with J gene TRBJ2-1; D perhaps matches TRBD1 (6 bases). This CDR3 region has 12 residues. V was clipped by 5 bases and J by 15 bases, with 17 bases between them. Germline-derived CDR1 and CDR2 are SGHVS and FNYEAQ. The CDR3 bases are TGTGCCAGCAGCCCTTCCCGGGACATATTGTTCTTC. As protein: CASSPSRDILFF.

This chain links TRBV5-1 with TRBJ2-3; D may be TRBD1 (5 bases). This CDR3 has 16 amino acids. V gave up 4 bases and J gave up 1 base, with 16 bases separating them. Germline CDR1 is SGHRS and CDR2 is YFSETQ. CDR3 sequence: CASSVPQGRGTDTQYF. The CDR3 DNA is TGCGCCAGCAGCGTTCCCCAGGGTAGGGGCACAGATACGCAGTATTTT.

This clone has only one observation. At one end the junction does not follow the germline gene, possibly because of a read error. The gene calls are TRBV7-7 and TRBJ2-2; possibly TRBD1 for D (5 bases). This CDR3 has 14 residues. Germline CDR1 SSHAT, CDR2 FNYEAQ (reference sequence). The DNA of the CDR3 is TGTGCTAGCAGCTTAGACAGTGTAACCGGGGAGCTGTTTTTT. Translated: CASSLDSVTGELFF.

This clone came up once. V usage is TRBV7-3 and J usage is TRBJ2-1; 10 bases agree with TRBD1. The trim removed 5 bases at V and 4 bases at J, leaving 5 bases unmatched. This CDR3 has 15 residues. Per the germline V gene, CDR1 is SGHTA and CDR2 is FQGTGA. CDR3 sequence reads: CASSQGQGTYNEQFF. The CDR3 bases are TGTGCCAGCAGCCAGGGACAGGGGACGTACAATGAGCAGTTCTTC.

Only one count was recorded for this clone. The chain is built from TRBV19 and TRBJ1-5; 9 bases align to TRBD1. Germline CDR1 reads LNHDA; CDR2 reads SQIVND (reference sequence). The CDR3 has 16 amino acids. The trim removed 4 bases at V and 6 bases at J, leaving 10 bases unmatched. DNA for the CDR3: TGTGCCAGTAGTACCCTGGGACAGGGAGGCGGTCAGCCCCAGCATTTT. It encodes CASSTLGQGGGQPQHF.

The V and J genes are TRBV21-1 and TRBJ2-3; TRBD1 is taken as the D call from the table, unchecked against the DNA. TRBV21-1 is shown as a pseudogene. The CDR3 runs 18 residues. CDR3 DNA: TGTGCCAGCAGCAAAGGAAGGTTCGGGACAGAGTATTCAGATACGCAGTATTTT. This encodes CASSKGRFGTEYSDTQYF.

The rearrangement links TRBV6-5 to TRBJ2-3, with 12 bases fitting TRBD2. This CDR3 is 14 amino acids long. With 6 bases clipped from V and 3 bases from J, the junction kept 1 base outside the gene matches. Germline V gene sequence: CDR1 MNHEY, CDR2 SVGAGI. The CDR3 reads CASRTSGGTDTQYF. Here the CDR3 DNA reads TGTGCCAGCAGAACTAGCGGGGGGACAGATACGCAGTATTTT.

The sample holds a few counts of this clone. The CDR3 region has the DNA TGTGCCTATTTGACAGGCTCGACCGCCGGTTCACCCCTCCACTTT. It is translated as CAYLTGSTAGSPLHF. This chain links TRBV30 with TRBJ1-6, with a weak D call TRBD1 (6 bases). V gave up 7 bases and J gave up 9 bases, with 22 bases separating them. The CDR3 consists of 15 residues. Germline loops: CDR1 GTSNPN, CDR2 SVGIG (reference sequence).

V gene TRBV10-1 combines with J gene TRBJ1-1; TRBD1 is a possible D gene (6 bases). Germline V gene lookup returns CDR1 WNHNN and CDR2 SYGVQD (reference sequence). The CDR3 is 14 residues long. The V gene lost 2 bases and the J gene lost 8 bases, with 15 bases spanning the gap. The CDR3 spells CASSETAGESEAFF. CDR3 nucleotide sequence: TGCGCCAGCAGTGAGACTGCAGGGGAGTCCGAAGCTTTCTTT.

The J gene is TRBJ2-3, the V gene TRBV11-3; 8 bases map to TRBD2. The germline gives CDR1 SGHNT, CDR2 YENEEA. CDR3 size: 17 residues. V was clipped by 1 base and J by 3 bases; unmatched bases: 9. The CDR3 DNA reads TGTGCCAGCAGCTTAGTCCACCTCGGGGGGGGAACAGATACGCAGTATTTT. Encoded protein: CASSLVHLGGGTDTQYF.